This TCR beta chain originates from a study of T cells in Graves' hyperthyroidism and ophthalmopathy. RNA transcripts provided the source from which TCR beta CDR3 regions were amplified. The HTBI primer set served for first-round RT-PCR of the TCR CDR3. TCRdb recomputed calls from the multiplex PCR reads with MiXCR, one row per CDR3 protein. The data contain some 720,000 distinct CDR3 sequences, approximately 16% of them singletons. The CDR3 consists of 18 residues. Trimming cost V 0 bases and J 0 bases, with 17 bases left between them. Germline values: CDR1 SGHDT, CDR2 YYEEEE. Sequencing used blood. This clonotype originated in a man between 18 and 29 years old with Graves' hyperthyroidism. The genes are TRBV5-6 and TRBJ2-3, with D unresolved. The CDR3 spells CASSLAAALGPSTDTQYF. The CDR3 nucleotides read TGTGCCAGCAGCTTGGCGGCAGCCCTAGGCCCTAGCACAGATACGCAGTATTTT.